Sequencing of this T cell receptor (beta chain) was carried out in a study of T cell responses to AZD1222 COVID-19 vaccine. Study-level findings and limits: At baseline, seropositivity was found in only a handful of AZD1222 recipients.

Sequenced by immunoSEQ multiplex PCR; TCRdb stores in-frame clones only, minus some. The sample has approximately 89,000 clones, over 75% seen once. V was pared by 2 bases and J by 0 bases, with 14 bases between. Germline lookup yields CDR1 SGDLS and CDR2 YYNGEE. The CDR3 sequence is 16 residues long. A few counts support this clone. What it recognizes is unknown. This sequence originates from an adult in good health. Specimen: peripheral blood, collected on day 0 of AZD1222 vaccination. The genes are TRBV9 and TRBJ1-2, with a tentative D call TRBD1 (6 bases). The CDR3 bases are TGTGCCAGCAGCGTGGAACAGGGAGGAGCTAACTATGGCTACACCTTC. Translating it yields CASSVEQGGANYGYTF. The variable domain in full, completed from reference TRBV9 and TRBJ1-2, reads DSGVTQTPKHLITATGQRVTLRCSPRSGDLSVYWYQQSLDQGLQFLIQYYNGEERAKGNILERFSAQQFPDLHSELNLSSLELGDSALYFCASSVEQGGANYGYTFGSGTRLTVV.